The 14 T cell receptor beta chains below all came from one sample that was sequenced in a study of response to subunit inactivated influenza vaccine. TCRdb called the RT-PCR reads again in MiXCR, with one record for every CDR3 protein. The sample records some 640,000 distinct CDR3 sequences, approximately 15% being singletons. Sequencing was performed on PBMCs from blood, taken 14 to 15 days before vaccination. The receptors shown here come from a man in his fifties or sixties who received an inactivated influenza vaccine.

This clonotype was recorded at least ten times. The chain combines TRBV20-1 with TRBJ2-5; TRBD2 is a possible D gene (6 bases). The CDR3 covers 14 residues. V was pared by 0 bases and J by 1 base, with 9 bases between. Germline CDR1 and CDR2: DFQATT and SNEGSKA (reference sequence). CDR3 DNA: TGCAGTGCTAGAGACGTAGCGGCCCAAGAGACCCAGTACTTC. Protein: CSARDVAAQETQYF.

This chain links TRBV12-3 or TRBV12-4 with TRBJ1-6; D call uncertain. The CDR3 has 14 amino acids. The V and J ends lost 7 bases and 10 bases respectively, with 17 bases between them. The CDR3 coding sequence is TGTGCCAGCACGGACCAAAAAGGGTTCTCACCCCTCCACTTT. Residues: CASTDQKGFSPLHF.

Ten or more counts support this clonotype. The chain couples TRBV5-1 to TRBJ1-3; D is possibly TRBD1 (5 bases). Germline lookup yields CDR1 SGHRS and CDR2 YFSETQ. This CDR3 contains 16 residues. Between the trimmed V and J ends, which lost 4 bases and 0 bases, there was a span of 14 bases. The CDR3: CASSRADRNSGNTIYF. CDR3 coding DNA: TGCGCCAGCAGCCGCGCCGACAGAAACTCTGGAAACACCATATATTTT. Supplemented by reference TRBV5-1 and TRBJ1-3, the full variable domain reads KAGVTQTPRYLIKTRGQQVTLSCSPISGHRSVSWYQQTPGQGLQFLFEYFSETQRNKGNFPGRFSGRQFSNSRSEMNVSTLELGDSALYLCASSRADRNSGNTIYFGEGSWLTVV.

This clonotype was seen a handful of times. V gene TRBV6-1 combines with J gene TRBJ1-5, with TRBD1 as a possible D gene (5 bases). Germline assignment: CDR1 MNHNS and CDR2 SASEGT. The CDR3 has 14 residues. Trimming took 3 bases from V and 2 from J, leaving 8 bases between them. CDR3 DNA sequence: TGTGCCAGCAGTGACCAGGGTCGCAATCAGCCCCAGCATTTT. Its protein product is CASSDQGRNQPQHF.

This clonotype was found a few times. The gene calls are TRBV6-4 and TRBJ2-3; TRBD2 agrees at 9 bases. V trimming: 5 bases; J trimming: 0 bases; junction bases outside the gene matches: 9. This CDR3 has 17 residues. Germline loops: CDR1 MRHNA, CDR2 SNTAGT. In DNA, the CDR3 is TGTGCCAGCAGTTCCGAAATTAGCGGGGGCAGCACAGATACGCAGTATTTT. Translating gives CASSSEISGGSTDTQYF.

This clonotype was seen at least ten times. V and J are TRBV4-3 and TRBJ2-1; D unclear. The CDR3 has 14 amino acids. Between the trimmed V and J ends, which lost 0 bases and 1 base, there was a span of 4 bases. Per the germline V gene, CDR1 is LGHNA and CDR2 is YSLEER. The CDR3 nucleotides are TGCGCCAGCAGCCAAGAAGCGTCCTACAATGAGCAGTTCTTC. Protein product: CASSQEASYNEQFF.

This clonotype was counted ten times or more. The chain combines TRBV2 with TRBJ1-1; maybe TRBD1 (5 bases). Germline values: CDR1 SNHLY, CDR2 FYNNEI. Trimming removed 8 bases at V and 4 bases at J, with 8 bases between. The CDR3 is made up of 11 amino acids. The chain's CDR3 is CASQGGTEAFF. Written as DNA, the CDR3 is TGTGCCAGCCAGGGTGGCACTGAAGCTTTCTTT.

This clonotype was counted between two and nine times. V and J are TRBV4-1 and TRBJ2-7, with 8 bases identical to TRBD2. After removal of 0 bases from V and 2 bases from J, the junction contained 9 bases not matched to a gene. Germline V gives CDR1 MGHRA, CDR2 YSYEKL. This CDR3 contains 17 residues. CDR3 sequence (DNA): TGCGCCAGCAGCCAAGAGTCGACTAGCGCGGGCCCCTACGAGCAGTACTTC. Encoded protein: CASSQESTSAGPYEQYF.

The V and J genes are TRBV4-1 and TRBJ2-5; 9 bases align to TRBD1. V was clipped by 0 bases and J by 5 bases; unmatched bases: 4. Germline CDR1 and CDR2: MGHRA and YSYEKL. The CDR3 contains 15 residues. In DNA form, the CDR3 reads TGCGCCAGCAGCCAAGATCGGACAGGGGAGGAGACCCAGTACTTC. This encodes CASSQDRTGEETQYF.

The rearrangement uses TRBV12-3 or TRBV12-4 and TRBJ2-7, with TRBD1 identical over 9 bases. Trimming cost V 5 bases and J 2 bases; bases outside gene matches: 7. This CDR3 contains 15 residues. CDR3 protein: CASSKQQGATYEQYF. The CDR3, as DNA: TGTGCCAGCAGTAAGCAACAGGGGGCCACCTACGAGCAGTACTTC.

CDR3 sequence (DNA): TGTGCCAGCAGCTTGGGGACAGGGGGTTTAGATACGCAGTATTTT. Protein product: CASSLGTGGLDTQYF. J is TRBJ2-3 and V is TRBV7-6; 11 nucleotides align to TRBD1. Germline-derived CDR1 and CDR2 are SGHVS and FNYEAQ. The CDR3 runs 15 residues. V lost 3 bases to trimming and J lost 5 bases; unmatched junction nucleotides: 4.

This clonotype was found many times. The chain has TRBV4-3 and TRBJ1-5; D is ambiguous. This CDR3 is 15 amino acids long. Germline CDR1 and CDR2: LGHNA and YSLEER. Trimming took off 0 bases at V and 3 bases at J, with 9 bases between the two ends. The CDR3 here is CASSQETGPNQPQHF. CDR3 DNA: TGCGCCAGCAGCCAAGAAACGGGCCCCAATCAGCCCCAGCATTTT.

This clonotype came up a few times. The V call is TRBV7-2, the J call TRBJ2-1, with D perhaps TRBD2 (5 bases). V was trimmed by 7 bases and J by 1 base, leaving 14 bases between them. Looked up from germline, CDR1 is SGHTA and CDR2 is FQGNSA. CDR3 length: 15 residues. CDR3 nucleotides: TGTGCCAGCACCTCCCCCTGGGAGTCCTACAATGAGCAGTTCTTC. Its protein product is CASTSPWESYNEQFF.

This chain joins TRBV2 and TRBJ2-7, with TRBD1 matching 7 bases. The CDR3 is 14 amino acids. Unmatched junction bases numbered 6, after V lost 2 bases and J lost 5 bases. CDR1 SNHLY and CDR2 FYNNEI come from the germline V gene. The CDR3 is CASSERTGDHEQYF. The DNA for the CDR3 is TGTGCCAGCAGTGAACGTACAGGGGACCACGAGCAGTACTTC.